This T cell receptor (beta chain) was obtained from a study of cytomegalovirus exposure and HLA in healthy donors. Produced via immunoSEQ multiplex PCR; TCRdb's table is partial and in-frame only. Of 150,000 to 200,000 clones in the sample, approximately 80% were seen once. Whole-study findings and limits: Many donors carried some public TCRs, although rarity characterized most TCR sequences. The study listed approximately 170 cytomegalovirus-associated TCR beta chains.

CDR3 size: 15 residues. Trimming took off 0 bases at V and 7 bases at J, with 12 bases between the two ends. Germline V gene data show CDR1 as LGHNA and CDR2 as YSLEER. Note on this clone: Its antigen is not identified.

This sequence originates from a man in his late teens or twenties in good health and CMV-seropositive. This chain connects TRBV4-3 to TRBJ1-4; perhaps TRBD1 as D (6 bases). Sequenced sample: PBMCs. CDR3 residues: CASSQEGRGGEKLFF. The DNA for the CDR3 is TGCGCCAGCAGCCAAGAGGGCAGGGGCGGTGAAAAACTGTTTTTT.